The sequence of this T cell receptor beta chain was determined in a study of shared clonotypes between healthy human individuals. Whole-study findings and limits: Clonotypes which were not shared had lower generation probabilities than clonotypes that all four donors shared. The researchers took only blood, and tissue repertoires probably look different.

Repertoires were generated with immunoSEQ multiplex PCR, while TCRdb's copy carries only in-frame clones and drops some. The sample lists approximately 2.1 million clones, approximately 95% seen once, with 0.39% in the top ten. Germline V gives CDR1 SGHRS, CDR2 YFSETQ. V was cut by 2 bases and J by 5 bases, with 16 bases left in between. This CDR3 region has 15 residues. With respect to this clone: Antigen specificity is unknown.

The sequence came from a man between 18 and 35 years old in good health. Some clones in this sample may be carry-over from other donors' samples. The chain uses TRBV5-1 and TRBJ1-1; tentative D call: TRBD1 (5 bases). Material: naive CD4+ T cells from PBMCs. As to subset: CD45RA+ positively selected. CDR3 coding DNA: TGCGCCAGCAGCTTTGGTGGGTCAGGGTTAACTGAAGCTTTCTTT. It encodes CASSFGGSGLTEAFF.